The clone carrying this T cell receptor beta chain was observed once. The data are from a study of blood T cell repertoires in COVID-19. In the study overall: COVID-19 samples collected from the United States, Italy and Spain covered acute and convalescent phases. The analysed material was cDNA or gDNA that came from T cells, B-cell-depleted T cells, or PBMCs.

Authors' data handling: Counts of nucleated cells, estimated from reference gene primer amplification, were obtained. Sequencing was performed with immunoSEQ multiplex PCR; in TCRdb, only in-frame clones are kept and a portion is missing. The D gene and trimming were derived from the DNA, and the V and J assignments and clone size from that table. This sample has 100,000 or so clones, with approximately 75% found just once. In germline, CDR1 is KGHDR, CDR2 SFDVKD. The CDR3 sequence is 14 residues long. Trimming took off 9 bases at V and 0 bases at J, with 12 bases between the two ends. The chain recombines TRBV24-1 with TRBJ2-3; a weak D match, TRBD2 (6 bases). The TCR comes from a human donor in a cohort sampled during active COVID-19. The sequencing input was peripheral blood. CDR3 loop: CATSGLTSTDTQYF. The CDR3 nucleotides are TGTGCCACCTCGGGACTGACGAGCACAGATACGCAGTATTTT.